This TCR beta chain was sequenced during a study of T cell changes during pregnancy in multiple sclerosis. Produced via immunoSEQ multiplex PCR; TCRdb's table is partial and in-frame only. This table holds roughly 54,000 clones, 80% to 95% found once. The germline gives CDR1 GTSNPN, CDR2 SVGIG (reference sequence). V was clipped by 6 bases and J by 2 bases, with 13 bases between them. The CDR3 runs to 13 residues. The receptor was derived from a female donor with multiple sclerosis, enrolled in a pregnancy study. The sequenced sample was CD4+ T cells from peripheral blood mononuclear cells, obtained after pregnancy. J is TRBJ1-2 and V is TRBV30, with no clear D. The CDR3 here is CACPFQSNYGYTF. CDR3 DNA: TGTGCCTGTCCCTTCCAGTCCAACTATGGCTACACCTTC.